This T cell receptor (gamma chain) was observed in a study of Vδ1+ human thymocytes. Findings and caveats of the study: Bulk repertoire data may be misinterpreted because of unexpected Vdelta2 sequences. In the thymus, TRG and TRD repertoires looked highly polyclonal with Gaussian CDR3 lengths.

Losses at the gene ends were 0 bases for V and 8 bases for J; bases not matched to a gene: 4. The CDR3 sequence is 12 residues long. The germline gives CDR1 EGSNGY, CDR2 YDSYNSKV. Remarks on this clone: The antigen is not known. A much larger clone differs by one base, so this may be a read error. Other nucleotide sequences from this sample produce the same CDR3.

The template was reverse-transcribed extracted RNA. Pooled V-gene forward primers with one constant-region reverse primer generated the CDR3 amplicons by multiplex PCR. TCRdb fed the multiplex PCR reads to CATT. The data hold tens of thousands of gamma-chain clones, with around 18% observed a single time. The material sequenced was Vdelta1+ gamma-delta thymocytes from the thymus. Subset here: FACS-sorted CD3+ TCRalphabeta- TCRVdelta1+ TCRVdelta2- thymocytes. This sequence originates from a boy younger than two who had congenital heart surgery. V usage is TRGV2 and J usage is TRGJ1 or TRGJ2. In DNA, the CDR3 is TGTGCCACCTGGGACGGGCCTAATAAGAAACTCTTT. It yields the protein CATWDGPNKKLF.